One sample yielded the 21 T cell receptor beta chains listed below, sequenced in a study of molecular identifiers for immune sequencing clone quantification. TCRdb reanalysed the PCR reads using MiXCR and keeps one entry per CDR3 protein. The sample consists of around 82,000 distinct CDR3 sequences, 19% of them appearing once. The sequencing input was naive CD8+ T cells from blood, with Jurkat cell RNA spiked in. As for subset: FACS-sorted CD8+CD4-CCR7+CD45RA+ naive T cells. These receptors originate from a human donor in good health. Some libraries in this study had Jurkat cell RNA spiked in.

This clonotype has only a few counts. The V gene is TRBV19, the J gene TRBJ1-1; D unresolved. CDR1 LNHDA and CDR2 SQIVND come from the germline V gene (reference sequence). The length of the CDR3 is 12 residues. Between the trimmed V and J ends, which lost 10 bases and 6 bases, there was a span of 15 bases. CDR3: CATTHGFPEAFF. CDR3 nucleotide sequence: TGTGCCACTACACACGGTTTCCCTGAAGCTTTCTTT.

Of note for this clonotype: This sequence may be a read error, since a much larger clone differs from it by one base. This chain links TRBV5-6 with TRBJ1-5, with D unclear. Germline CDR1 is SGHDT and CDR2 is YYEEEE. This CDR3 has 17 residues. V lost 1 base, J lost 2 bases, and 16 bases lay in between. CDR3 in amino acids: CASSLSEDNYGNQPQHF. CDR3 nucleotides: TGTGCCAGCAGCTTGAGTGAGGATAACTATGGCAATCAGCCCCAGCATTTT.

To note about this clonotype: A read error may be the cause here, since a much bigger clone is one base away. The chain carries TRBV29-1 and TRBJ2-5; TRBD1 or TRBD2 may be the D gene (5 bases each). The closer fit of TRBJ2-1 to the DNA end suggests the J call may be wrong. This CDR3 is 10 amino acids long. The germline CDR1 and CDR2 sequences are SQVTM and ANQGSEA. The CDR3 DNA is TGCAGAGCCAGAGGGGATGAGCAGTTCTTC. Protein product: CRARGDEQFF.

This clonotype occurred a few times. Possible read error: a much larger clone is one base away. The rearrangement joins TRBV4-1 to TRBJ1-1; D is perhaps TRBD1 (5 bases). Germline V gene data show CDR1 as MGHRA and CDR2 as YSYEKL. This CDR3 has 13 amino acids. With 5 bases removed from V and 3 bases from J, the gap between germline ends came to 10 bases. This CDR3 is CASSRDWDTEAFF. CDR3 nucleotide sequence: TGCGCCAGCAGCAGGGACTGGGACACTGAAGCTTTCTTT.

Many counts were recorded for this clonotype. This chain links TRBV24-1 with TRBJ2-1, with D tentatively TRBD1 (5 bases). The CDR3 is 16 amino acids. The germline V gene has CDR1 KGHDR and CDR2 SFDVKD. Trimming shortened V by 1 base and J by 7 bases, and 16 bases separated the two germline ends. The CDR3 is CATSDFSSKSGNEQFF. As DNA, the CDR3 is TGTGCCACCAGTGATTTCAGCAGCAAGTCAGGGAATGAGCAGTTCTTC.

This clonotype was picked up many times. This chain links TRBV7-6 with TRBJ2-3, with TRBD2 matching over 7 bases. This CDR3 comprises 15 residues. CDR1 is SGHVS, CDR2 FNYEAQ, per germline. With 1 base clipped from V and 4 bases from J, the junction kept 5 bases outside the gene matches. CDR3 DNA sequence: TGTGCCAGCAGCTTAGGTTATGCGGGGGCAGATACGCAGTATTTT. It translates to CASSLGYAGADTQYF.

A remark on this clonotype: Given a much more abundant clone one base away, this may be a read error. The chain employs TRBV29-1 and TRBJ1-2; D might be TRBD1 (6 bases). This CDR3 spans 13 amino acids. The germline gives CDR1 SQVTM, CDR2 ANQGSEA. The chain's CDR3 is CSALWGAGYDYTF. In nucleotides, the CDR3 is TGCAGCGCTCTTTGGGGGGCTGGCTATGACTACACCTTC.

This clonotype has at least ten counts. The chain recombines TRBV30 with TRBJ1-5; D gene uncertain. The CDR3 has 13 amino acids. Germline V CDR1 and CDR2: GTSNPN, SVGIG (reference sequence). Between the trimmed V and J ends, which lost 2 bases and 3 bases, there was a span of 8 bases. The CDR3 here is CAWSLDINQPQHF. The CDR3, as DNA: TGTGCCTGGAGTTTAGACATCAATCAGCCCCAGCATTTT.

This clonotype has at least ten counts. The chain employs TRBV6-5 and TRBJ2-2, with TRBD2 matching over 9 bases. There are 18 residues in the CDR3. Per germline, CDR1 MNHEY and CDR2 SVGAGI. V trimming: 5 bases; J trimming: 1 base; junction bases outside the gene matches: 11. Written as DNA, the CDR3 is TGTGCCAGCAGTGAGACCGGGACTAGCTATTTGAACACCGGGGAGCTGTTTTTT. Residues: CASSETGTSYLNTGELFF.

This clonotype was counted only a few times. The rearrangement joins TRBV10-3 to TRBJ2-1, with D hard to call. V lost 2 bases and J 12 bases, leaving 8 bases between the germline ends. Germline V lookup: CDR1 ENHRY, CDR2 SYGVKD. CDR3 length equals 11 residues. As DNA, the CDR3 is TGTGCCATCAGTGAGGGCCCCGGGCAGTTCTTC. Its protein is CAISEGPGQFF.

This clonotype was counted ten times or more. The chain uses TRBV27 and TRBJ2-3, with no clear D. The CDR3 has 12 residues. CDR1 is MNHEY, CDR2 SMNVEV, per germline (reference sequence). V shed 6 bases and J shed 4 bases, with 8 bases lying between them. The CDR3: CASRDYPDTQYF. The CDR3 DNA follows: TGTGCCAGCAGGGATTACCCAGATACGCAGTATTTT.

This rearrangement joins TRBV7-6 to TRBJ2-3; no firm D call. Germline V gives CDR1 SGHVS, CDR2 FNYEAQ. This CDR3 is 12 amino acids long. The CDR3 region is CARSDVTDTQYF. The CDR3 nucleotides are TGTGCTAGGAGCGATGTCACAGATACGCAGTATTTT.

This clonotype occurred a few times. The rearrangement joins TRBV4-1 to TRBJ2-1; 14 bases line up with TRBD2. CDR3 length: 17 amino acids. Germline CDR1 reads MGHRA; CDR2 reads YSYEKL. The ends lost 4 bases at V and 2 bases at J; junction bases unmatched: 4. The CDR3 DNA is TGCGCCAGCAGCCTCGGGACTAGCGGGGGCCCCTACAATGAGCAGTTCTTC. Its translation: CASSLGTSGGPYNEQFF.

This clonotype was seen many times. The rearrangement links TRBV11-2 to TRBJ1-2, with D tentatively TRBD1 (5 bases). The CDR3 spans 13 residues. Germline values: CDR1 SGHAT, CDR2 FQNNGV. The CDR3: CAIYPQGDYGYTF. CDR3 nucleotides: TGTGCTATATACCCCCAGGGCGACTATGGCTACACCTTC.

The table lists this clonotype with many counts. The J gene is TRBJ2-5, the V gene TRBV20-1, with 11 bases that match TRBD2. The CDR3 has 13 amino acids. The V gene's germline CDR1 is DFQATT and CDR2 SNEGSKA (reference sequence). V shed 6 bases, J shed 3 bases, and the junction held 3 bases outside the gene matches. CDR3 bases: TGCAGTGCCAAGGGACTAGCGGAAGAGACCCAGTACTTC. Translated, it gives CSAKGLAEETQYF.

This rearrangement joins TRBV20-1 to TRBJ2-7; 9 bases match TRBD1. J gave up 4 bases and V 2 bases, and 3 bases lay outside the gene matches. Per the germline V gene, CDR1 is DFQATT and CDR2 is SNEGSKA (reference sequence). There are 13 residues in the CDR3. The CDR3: CSARLQGAYEQYF. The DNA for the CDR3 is TGCAGTGCTAGATTACAGGGGGCGTACGAGCAGTACTTC.

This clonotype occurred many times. The DNA of the CDR3 is TGTGCCAGCAGCCAAGTTAGCGGGGGAGTCTCCTACAATGAGCAGTTCTTC. It codes for CASSQVSGGVSYNEQFF. The rearrangement joins TRBV3-1 to TRBJ2-1, with TRBD2 matching 9 bases. Germline CDR1 LGHDT, CDR2 YNNKEL (reference sequence). The CDR3 covers 17 residues. J lost 0 bases, V lost 1 base, and 4 bases had no gene match.

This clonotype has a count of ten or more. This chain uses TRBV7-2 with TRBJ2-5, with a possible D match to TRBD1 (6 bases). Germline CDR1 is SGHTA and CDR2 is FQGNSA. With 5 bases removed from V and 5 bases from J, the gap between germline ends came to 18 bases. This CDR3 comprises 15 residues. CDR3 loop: CASSGTGFHRETQYF. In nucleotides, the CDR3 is TGTGCCAGCAGCGGAACAGGGTTCCATCGGGAGACCCAGTACTTC.

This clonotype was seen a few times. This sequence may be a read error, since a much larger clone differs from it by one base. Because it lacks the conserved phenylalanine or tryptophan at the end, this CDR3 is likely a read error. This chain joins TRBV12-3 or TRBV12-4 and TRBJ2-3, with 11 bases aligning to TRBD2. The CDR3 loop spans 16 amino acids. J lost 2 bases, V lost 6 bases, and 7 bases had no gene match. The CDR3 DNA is TGTGCCAGCAGCCCAGGGACTAGCGGAATCACAGATACGCAGTATCTT. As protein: CASSPGTSGITDTQYL.

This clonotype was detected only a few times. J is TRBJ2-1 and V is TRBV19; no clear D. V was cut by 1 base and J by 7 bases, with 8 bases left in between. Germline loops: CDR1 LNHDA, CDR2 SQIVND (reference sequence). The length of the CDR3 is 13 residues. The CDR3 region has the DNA TGTGCCAGTAGTATAGTGTTAGGGAATGAGCAGTTCTTC. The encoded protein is CASSIVLGNEQFF.

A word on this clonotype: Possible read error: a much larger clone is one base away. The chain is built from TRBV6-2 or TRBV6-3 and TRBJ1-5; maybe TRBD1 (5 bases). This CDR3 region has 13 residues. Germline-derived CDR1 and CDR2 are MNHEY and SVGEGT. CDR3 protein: CASSSGGSQSQHF. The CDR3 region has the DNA TGTGCCAGCAGTTCGGGGGGAAGTCAGTCCCAGCATTTT.